One and the same sample provided the 18 T cell receptor beta chains below, sequenced in a study of post-analysis software for immune sequencing data. Overall study results and limits: Patients had higher frequencies than controls of roughly 5 TRBV segments, including TRBV5-6, TRBV5-1 and TRBV20-1.

For these TCRs, the target antigens are not known. The authors incorporated unique molecular identifiers into the TCR beta cDNA libraries. Via MiXCR, TCRdb re-called the PCR reads, giving one row per CDR3 protein. This table holds 350,000 to 450,000 distinct CDR3 sequences, more than 30% found once. Sequenced sample: blood. All receptors come from a girl aged 2-10 years with multiple sclerosis.

The chain combines TRBV20-1 with TRBJ1-5; TRBD1 matches 8 bases. In germline, CDR1 is DFQATT, CDR2 SNEGSKA (reference sequence). CDR3 length: 13 amino acids. With V trimmed by 6 bases and J by 4 bases, 5 bases remained unmatched. The DNA for the CDR3 is TGCAGTGCCACGAGACAGGGGAATCAGCCCCAGCATTTT. Its translation is CSATRQGNQPQHF.

This clonotype was counted between two and nine times. The rearrangement links TRBV6-5 to TRBJ1-1, with 8 nucleotides matching TRBD1. This CDR3 is built from 15 residues. Per germline, CDR1 MNHEY and CDR2 SVGAGI. V shed 1 base and J 5 bases; nucleotides not matched to a gene: 6. Here the CDR3 reads CASSYWQGAETEAFF. The CDR3 DNA reads as TGTGCCAGCAGTTACTGGCAGGGGGCCGAGACTGAAGCTTTCTTT.

For the CDR3, the DNA is TGTGCCAGCAGTGAGGCTGCCTACTACAATGAGCAGTTCTTC. This gives the protein CASSEAAYYNEQFF. V and J are TRBV2 and TRBJ2-1; D is uncertain. The V gene lost 3 bases and the J gene lost 3 bases, with 9 bases spanning the gap. CDR3 size: 14 residues. Germline V gene sequence: CDR1 SNHLY, CDR2 FYNNEI.

The V call is TRBV5-6, the J call TRBJ2-3, with 9 bases fitting TRBD2. V lost 5 bases to trimming and J lost 2 bases; unmatched junction nucleotides: 6. The CDR3 is 15 amino acids. The germline gives CDR1 SGHDT, CDR2 YYEEEE. The CDR3 reads CASSDSGGITDTQYF. The CDR3 nucleotides are TGTGCCAGCAGTGATAGCGGGGGTATCACAGATACGCAGTATTTT.

V usage is TRBV10-3 and J usage is TRBJ1-1; D is unclear. V lost 10 bases, J lost 4 bases, and 16 bases lay in between. Per germline, CDR1 ENHRY and CDR2 SYGVKD. The CDR3 covers 13 residues. The CDR3 bases are TGTGCCACCACCGGAAGGTATAGCACTGAAGCTTTCTTT. This translates into CATTGRYSTEAFF.

This chain connects TRBV6-1 to TRBJ2-3; 15 bases match TRBD2. V was pared by 7 bases and J by 0 bases, with 5 bases of the junction left unmatched. This CDR3 has 17 residues. CDR1 MNHNS and CDR2 SASEGT come from the germline V gene. The CDR3 here is CASTGLAGGFSTDTQYF. CDR3 nucleotide sequence: TGTGCCAGCACGGGACTAGCGGGAGGATTTAGCACAGATACGCAGTATTTT.

The chain uses TRBV7-9 and TRBJ2-7, with no clear D. Germline loops: CDR1 SEHNR, CDR2 FQNEAQ (reference sequence). The V end was cut by 5 bases, the J end by 0 bases, with 8 bases between. This CDR3 has 13 residues. CDR3 bases: TGTGCCAGCAGCCTCACGACCTCCTACGAGCAGTACTTC. This codes for CASSLTTSYEQYF. Based on the CDR3 plus reference TRBV7-9 and TRBJ2-7, the full variable domain is DTGVSQNPRHKITKRGQNVTFRCDPISEHNRLYWYRQTLGQGPEFLTYFQNEAQLEKSRLLSDRFSAERPKGSFSTLEIQRTEQGDSAMYLCASSLTTSYEQYFGPGTRLTVT.

The chain links TRBV3-1 to TRBJ2-1; 9 bases agree with TRBD2. With 3 bases clipped from V and 2 bases from J, the junction kept 2 bases outside the gene matches. The CDR3 sequence is 15 residues long. The germline V gene encodes CDR1 LGHDT and CDR2 YNNKEL (reference sequence). CDR3 bases: TGTGCCAGCAGCCATAGCGGGAGTGCCTACAATGAGCAGTTCTTC. It codes for CASSHSGSAYNEQFF.

The chain employs TRBV28 and TRBJ2-7; D is possibly TRBD1 (5 bases). The CDR3 contains 14 residues. V lost 3 bases and J lost 7, with 16 bases in between. Per germline, CDR1 MDHEN and CDR2 SYDVKM. This CDR3 reads CASSLPRGSREQYF. DNA for the CDR3: TGTGCCAGCAGTTTGCCAAGGGGTTCGAGGGAGCAGTACTTC.

V usage is TRBV29-1 and J usage is TRBJ1-1; D gene ambiguous. This CDR3 is 14 amino acids long. Germline V gives CDR1 SQVTM, CDR2 ANQGSEA. Trimming pared 3 bases from V and 0 bases from J, leaving 11 bases between. The CDR3 DNA reads TGCAGCGTTGAGGTTAACGGAATGAACACTGAAGCTTTCTTT. Amino acids: CSVEVNGMNTEAFF.

The CDR3 nucleotides are TGTGCCACCTATCAACGACAGGGGATTCCCTATGGCTACACCTTC. It translates to CATYQRQGIPYGYTF. The V call is TRBV10-3, the J call TRBJ1-2; 8 nucleotides agree with TRBD1. Germline V gives CDR1 ENHRY, CDR2 SYGVKD. Trimming removed 10 bases from V and 4 bases from J; junction bases left unmatched: 14. CDR3 length: 15 amino acids.

This clonotype was detected a few times. The chain links TRBV28 to TRBJ2-1; 11 bases are shared with TRBD2. Per germline, CDR1 MDHEN and CDR2 SYDVKM. The CDR3 sequence is 18 residues long. V lost 3 bases to trimming and J lost 4 bases; unmatched junction nucleotides: 11. Written as DNA, the CDR3 is TGTGCCAGCAGTTTCTCTCCGGTGGGACTAGCGGATTACAATGAGCAGTTCTTC. The encoded protein is CASSFSPVGLADYNEQFF.

V gene TRBV28 combines with J gene TRBJ2-7; 8 bases are a match to TRBD2. The CDR3 consists of 15 residues. In germline, CDR1 is MDHEN, CDR2 SYDVKM. Trimming at V came to 6 bases and at J to 2 bases, leaving 9 bases not matched to a gene. The CDR3: CASSFVGTSPYEQYF. CDR3 bases: TGTGCCAGCAGCTTTGTCGGGACTAGTCCCTACGAGCAGTACTTC.

The chain has TRBV7-2 and TRBJ1-2; possible D gene TRBD1, 5 bases. Trimming left V 4 bases short and J 8 bases short, with 11 bases between. Germline CDR1 and CDR2: SGHTA and FQGNSA. This CDR3 spans 12 amino acids. CDR3 nucleotides: TGTGCCAGCAGCTCCCCGGGACGCGGCTACACCTTC. This translates into CASSSPGRGYTF.

This clonotype came up many times. The chain carries TRBV28 and TRBJ2-7; TRBD1 agrees at 9 bases. The CDR3 is 14 amino acids. V shed 7 bases and J 2 bases; nucleotides not matched to a gene: 6. Germline V gene data show CDR1 as MDHEN and CDR2 as SYDVKM. CDR3 protein: CASTSWDRAYEQYF. Here the CDR3 DNA reads TGTGCCAGCACCTCCTGGGACAGGGCCTACGAGCAGTACTTC.

The chain joins TRBV5-1 to TRBJ1-2; no definite D call. CDR1 is SGHRS, CDR2 YFSETQ, per germline. V lost 2 bases and J 7 bases, leaving 9 bases between the germline ends. This CDR3 is 12 amino acids long. The CDR3, as DNA: TGCGCCAGCAGCTTCGAGTCGCGTGGCTACACCTTC. Encoded protein: CASSFESRGYTF. Looking up the rest from reference TRBV5-1 and TRBJ1-2 gives the full variable domain: KAGVTQTPRYLIKTRGQQVTLSCSPISGHRSVSWYQQTPGQGLQFLFEYFSETQRNKGNFPGRFSGRQFSNSRSEMNVSTLELGDSALYLCASSFESRGYTFGSGTRLTVV.

This chain connects TRBV6-5 to TRBJ2-1, with D tentatively TRBD2 (5 bases). The V end lost 0 bases, the J end lost 8 bases, and 14 bases lay between the germline ends. CDR1 is MNHEY, CDR2 SVGAGI, per germline. This CDR3 has 15 amino acids. The CDR3 nucleotides are TGTGCCAGCAGTTACTCAGCGGTCCTGGGGTATGAGCAGTTCTTC. It yields the protein CASSYSAVLGYEQFF.

This clonotype was observed a few times. V and J are TRBV14 and TRBJ2-6; maybe TRBD1 (5 bases). Per germline, CDR1 SGHDN and CDR2 FVKESK. There are 18 residues in the CDR3. V shed 4 bases and J shed 0 bases, with 16 bases lying between them. In nucleotides, the CDR3 is TGTGCCAGCAGCCTTGGGGCTCAATTGATCTCTGGGGCCAACGTCCTGACTTTC. This encodes CASSLGAQLISGANVLTF.